This T cell receptor beta chain was sequenced for a study of T cell responses to AZD1222 COVID-19 vaccine. General study points: Spike-specific TCR depth and breadth grew after two AZD1222 doses. Donors were largely white British and mainly female; clonal diversity was possibly underestimated.

Assay: immunoSEQ multiplex PCR; the TCRdb copy retains only in-frame clones and omits some. The sample records approximately 120,000 clones, 88% being singletons. About this clone: The antigen remains undetermined.

Germline V gene sequence: CDR1 SNHLY, CDR2 FYNNEI. The CDR3 runs 14 residues. The ends were cut back, 5 bases at V and 4 bases at J, with 14 bases in the middle. The material sequenced was peripheral blood, taken on day 0 of AZD1222 vaccination. V gene TRBV2 combines with J gene TRBJ1-2, with D perhaps matching TRBD1 (6 bases). This clonotype originated in an adult in good health. CDR3 DNA: TGTGCCAGCAGTCACACAACAGGGTTCTATGGCTACACCTTC. Translated, it gives CASSHTTGFYGYTF.